A selection of T cell receptor beta chains follows, all from one sample in a study of T-cell reconstitution after alpha-beta-depleted transplantation in children. MiXCR, applied by TCRdb to the PCR reads, yields one record per CDR3 protein. The profile shows some 520,000 distinct CDR3 sequences, approximately 29% of them singletons. The sequenced sample was PBMCs from the stem cell graft donor, obtained from the stem cell graft. The receptors derive from a human donor who donated a stem cell graft to a child with aplastic anemia. CDR3s include the opening cysteine and the closing phenylalanine or tryptophan. D genes are given only for firm matches. Where a row states a size, it is once, few, many or the class of an expanded clone; other rows omit it.

V	J	D	size	DNA	CDR3
TRBV6-2/TRBV6-3	TRBJ2-1	NA	NA	TGTGCCAGCAGTTACTCGAGCTCCACTCTGTTCTTC	CASSYSSSTLFF
TRBV20-1	TRBJ1-5	NA	few	TGCAGTGCTAGAGGAGGGGGTGGCAATCAGCCCCAGCATTTT	CSARGGGGNQPQHF
TRBV15	TRBJ2-5	NA	few	TGTGCCACCAGCGACGGCCTCCGAGAGACCCAGTACTTC	CATSDGLRETQYF
TRBV25-1	TRBJ2-1	NA	few	TGTGCCAGCGAACTTAATGAGCAGTTCTTC	CASELNEQFF
TRBV30	TRBJ2-1	TRBD1	few	TGTGCCTGGAGTACAGGGACAGGGGGCATGTTCTTC	CAWSTGTGGMFF
TRBV5-1	TRBJ2-3	NA	few	TGCGCCAGCAGCTTGTTCGCCACGGCAGATACGCAGTATTTT	CASSLFATADTQYF
TRBV20-1	TRBJ2-1	NA	few	TGCAGTGCCCGCCCGTTAAGCGGCAATGAGCAGTTCTTC	CSARPLSGNEQFF
TRBV4-1	TRBJ1-5	NA	NA	TGCGCCAGCAGCCCAGCACTGGGACTACGCAATCAGCCCCAGCATTTT	CASSPALGLRNQPQHF
TRBV7-2	TRBJ2-3	TRBD1	NA	TGTGCCAGCAGCCCGATGGGGACAGGGGTAGCAGATACGCAGTATTTT	CASSPMGTGVADTQYF
TRBV20-1	TRBJ1-1	NA	few	TGCAGTGCTAGAGCTTTACCGGGACACCGAGGCACTGAAGCTTTCTTT	CSARALPGHRGTEAFF
TRBV29-1	TRBJ2-5	NA	few	TGCAGCGAGGTCAAGGGGGTTGATTCGACCCAGTACTTC	CSEVKGVDSTQYF
TRBV7-2	TRBJ2-1	TRBD2	few	TGTGCCAGCAGCTTATTCGAAGGTGGGAGGGCGGACAATGAGCAGTTCTTC	CASSLFEGGRADNEQFF
TRBV7-8	TRBJ2-7	NA	NA	TGTGCCAGCAGCTTAGTGGCAGGGTTCTCCTACGAGCAGTACTTC	CASSLVAGFSYEQYF
TRBV20-1	TRBJ2-1	NA	many	TGCAGTGCCAAGCCCGAGTGGGCGGCCTCCTACAATGAGCAGTTCTTC	CSAKPEWAASYNEQFF
TRBV27	TRBJ1-3	TRBD1	NA	TGTGCCAGCAGCCCTACAGGGGATTTTGGAAACACCATATATTTT	CASSPTGDFGNTIYF
TRBV10-3	TRBJ1-1	TRBD1	NA	TGTGCCATCAGGACCGGGACAGGTCTGAACACTGAAGCTTTCTTT	CAIRTGTGLNTEAFF
TRBV29-1	TRBJ2-3	NA	NA	TGCAGCGTTGAAGGCGGGGTCAGCACAGATACGCAGTATTTT	CSVEGGVSTDTQYF
TRBV9	TRBJ2-3	TRBD2	NA	TGTGCCAGCAGCCCCCGACTAGCGGGAGCTTCTAGCACAGATACGCAGTATTTT	CASSPRLAGASSTDTQYF
TRBV19	TRBJ2-1	TRBD2	NA	TGTGCCAGTAGTCTGAGACTAGCGGGAGAAACCAATGAGCAGTTCTTC	CASSLRLAGETNEQFF
TRBV20-1	TRBJ1-6	NA	few	TGCAGTGCTATTGACGCGAATTCACCCCTCCACTTT	CSAIDANSPLHF
TRBV15	TRBJ1-2	NA	few	TGTGCCACCAGCAGGACGGTAGGAGGCGGCTACACCTTC	CATSRTVGGGYTF
TRBV20-1	TRBJ1-5	NA	few	TGCAGTGCTAGTTCCGGGTTCGGCAATCAGCCCCAGCATTTT	CSASSGFGNQPQHF
TRBV12-3/TRBV12-4	TRBJ2-7	TRBD2	NA	TGTGCCAGCAGCTCGAGCGGGAGGGCCAATCCGACCTACGAGCAGTACTTC	CASSSSGRANPTYEQYF
TRBV24-1	TRBJ2-2	NA	NA	TGTGCCACCAGTGAGTCCGGACAGCACAAGAACACCGGGGAGCTGTTTTTT	CATSESGQHKNTGELFF
TRBV6-1	TRBJ1-5	TRBD1	few	TGTGCCAGCATTCCCGCCCAGGGGGTTAATCAGCCCCAGCATTTT	CASIPAQGVNQPQHF
TRBV11-2	TRBJ1-4	NA	few	TGTGCCAGCAGCCGGAGATGGGGCCGGAACCGGGTAGCAACTAATGAAAAACTGTTTTTT	CASSRRWGRNRVATNEKLFF
TRBV25-1	TRBJ2-2	NA	NA	TGTGCCAGCCTTAACACCGGGGAGCTGTTTTTT	CASLNTGELFF
TRBV12-3/TRBV12-4	TRBJ1-1	NA	NA	TGTGCCAGCAGTCCAAATCGGGGTCCGAACACTGAAGCTTTCTTT	CASSPNRGPNTEAFF
TRBV20-1	TRBJ2-2	NA	NA	TGCAGTGGGAGGGGGGGGAACACCGGGGAGCTGTTTTTT	CSGRGGNTGELFF
TRBV10-3	TRBJ1-1	TRBD1	few	TGTGCCATCAGGGATACAGGGGACTGGAACACTGAAGCTTTCTTT	CAIRDTGDWNTEAFF
TRBV20-1	TRBJ2-1	TRBD2	few	TGCAGTGCCGCTCCTCCGGGACTAAGCGCTGAGCAGTTCTTC	CSAAPPGLSAEQFF
TRBV29-1	TRBJ1-2	NA	NA	TGCAGCGCCCCGGGCGGCTACACCTTC	CSAPGGYTF
TRBV20-1	TRBJ2-4	TRBD2	NA	TGCAGTGCTAGAGAAAGCGGGAGCGGTTTAGCCAAAAACATTCAGTACTTC	CSARESGSGLAKNIQYF
TRBV4-3	TRBJ1-2	NA	NA	TGCGCCAGCAGCCAAGCGGATAGGACGGACGTAGGCTACACCTTC	CASSQADRTDVGYTF
TRBV7-8	TRBJ2-7	NA	NA	TGTGCCAGCAGCTTGCTAGCGTTGTCCTACGAGCAGTACTTC	CASSLLALSYEQYF
TRBV14	TRBJ1-1	NA	NA	TGTGCCAGCAGCCAAGTCATGGTGCAGGCCGATATGAACACTGAAGCTTTCTTT	CASSQVMVQADMNTEAFF